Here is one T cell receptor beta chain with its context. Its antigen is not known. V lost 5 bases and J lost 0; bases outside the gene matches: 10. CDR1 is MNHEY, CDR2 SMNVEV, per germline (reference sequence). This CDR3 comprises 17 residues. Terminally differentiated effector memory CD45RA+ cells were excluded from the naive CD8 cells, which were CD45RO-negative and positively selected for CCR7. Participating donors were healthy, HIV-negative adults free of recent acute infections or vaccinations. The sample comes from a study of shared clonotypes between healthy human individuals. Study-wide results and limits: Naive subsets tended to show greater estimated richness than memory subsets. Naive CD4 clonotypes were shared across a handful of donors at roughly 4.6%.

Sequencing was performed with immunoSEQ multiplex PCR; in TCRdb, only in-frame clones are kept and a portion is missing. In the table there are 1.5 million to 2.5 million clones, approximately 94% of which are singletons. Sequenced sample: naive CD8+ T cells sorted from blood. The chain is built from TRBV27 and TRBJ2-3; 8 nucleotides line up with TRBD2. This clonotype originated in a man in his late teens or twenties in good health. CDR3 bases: TGTGCCAGCAGTCCACACTCACTAGCGGAAAGCACAGATACGCAGTATTTT. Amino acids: CASSPHSLAESTDTQYF.